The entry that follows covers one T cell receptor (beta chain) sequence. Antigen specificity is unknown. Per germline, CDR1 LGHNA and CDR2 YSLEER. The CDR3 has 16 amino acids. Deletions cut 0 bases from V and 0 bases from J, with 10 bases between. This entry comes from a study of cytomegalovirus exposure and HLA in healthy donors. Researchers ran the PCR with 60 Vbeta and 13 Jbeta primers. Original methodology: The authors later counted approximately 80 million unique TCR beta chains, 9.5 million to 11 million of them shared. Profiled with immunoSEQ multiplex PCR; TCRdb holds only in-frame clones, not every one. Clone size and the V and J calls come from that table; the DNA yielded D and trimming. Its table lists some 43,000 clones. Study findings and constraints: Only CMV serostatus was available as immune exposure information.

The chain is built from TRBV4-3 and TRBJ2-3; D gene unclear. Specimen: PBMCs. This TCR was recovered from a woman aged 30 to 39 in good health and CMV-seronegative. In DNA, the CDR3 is TGCGCCAGCAGCCAAGAGCCTAACCCTAGCACAGATACGCAGTATTTT. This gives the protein CASSQEPNPSTDTQYF.